Shown below are 13 T cell receptor beta chains from a single sample sequenced in a study of T-cell reconstitution after alpha-beta-depleted transplantation in children. Construction of the TCRbeta library involved unique molecular identifiers. MiXCR, applied by TCRdb to the PCR reads, yields one record per CDR3 protein. The sample yields roughly 200,000 distinct CDR3 sequences, under 9.5% seen once. The sample was PBMCs from the stem cell graft donor, taken from the stem cell graft. The receptors shown here come from a human donor who donated a stem cell graft to a child with acute lymphoblastic leukemia.

This clonotype was seen more than once but under ten times. This chain links TRBV24-1 with TRBJ2-1; 9 nucleotides agree with TRBD1. V lost 3 bases and J lost 9; bases outside the gene matches: 8. In germline, CDR1 is KGHDR, CDR2 SFDVKD. The length of the CDR3 is 15 residues. The DNA of the CDR3 is TGTGCCACCAGTGATCCTGACAGGGGGACGGGTGAGCAGTTCTTC. This sequence encodes CATSDPDRGTGEQFF.

This clonotype was found a few times. The chain uses TRBV11-2 and TRBJ2-7; the D gene is possibly TRBD2 (5 bases). V lost 4 bases to trimming and J lost 5 bases, with 18 bases between them. This CDR3 region has 15 residues. Germline V gives CDR1 SGHAT, CDR2 FQNNGV. The CDR3, as DNA: TGTGCCAGCAGCTACGGACTGGGCTTTGGGGACGAGCAGTACTTC. As protein: CASSYGLGFGDEQYF. Complete variable domain (other parts from reference TRBV11-2 and TRBJ2-7): EAGVAQSPRYKIIEKRQSVAFWCNPISGHATLYWYQQILGQGPKLLIQFQNNGVVDDSQLPKDRFSAERLKGVDSTLKIQPAKLEDSAVYLCASSYGLGFGDEQYFGPGTRLTVT.

This clonotype appeared a few times. This sequence joins TRBV6-1 and TRBJ2-2; TRBD1 might be the D (7 bases). Germline CDR1 reads MNHNS; CDR2 reads SASEGT. There are 16 residues in the CDR3. V was clipped by 4 bases and J by 0 bases, with 12 bases between them. This chain's CDR3 is CASSGAGQPNTGELFF. The CDR3 coding sequence is TGTGCCAGCAGTGGTGCGGGACAGCCGAACACCGGGGAGCTGTTTTTT.

Only a few counts were recorded for this clonotype. J is TRBJ2-1 and V is TRBV5-1; TRBD2 matches 10 bases. The CDR3 contains 20 residues. Looked up from germline, CDR1 is SGHRS and CDR2 is YFSETQ. J was trimmed by 4 bases and V by 1 base; bases with no gene match: 17. CDR3 region: CASSLNPGHPLAGVYNEQFF. CDR3 DNA: TGCGCCAGCAGCTTGAACCCAGGTCATCCGCTAGCGGGGGTTTACAATGAGCAGTTCTTC. Full variable domain (remainder filled in from reference TRBV5-1 and TRBJ2-1): KAGVTQTPRYLIKTRGQQVTLSCSPISGHRSVSWYQQTPGQGLQFLFEYFSETQRNKGNFPGRFSGRQFSNSRSEMNVSTLELGDSALYLCASSLNPGHPLAGVYNEQFFGPGTRLTVL.

This chain connects TRBV20-1 to TRBJ2-7, with TRBD1 identical over 9 bases. This CDR3 comprises 12 residues. From germline, CDR1 is DFQATT and CDR2 SNEGSKA (reference sequence). Germline trimming cut 6 bases from V and 4 bases from J; bases unmatched to any gene: 4. For the CDR3, the DNA is TGCAGTGCAGACAGGGGGGGTTACGAGCAGTACTTC. Residues: CSADRGGYEQYF.

In this sample, this clonotype turned up many times. The chain has TRBV10-3 and TRBJ1-1; 8 nucleotides agree with TRBD1. This CDR3 comprises 15 residues. The V and J ends lost 2 bases and 10 bases, in that order; junction bases with no gene match: 12. The germline CDR1 and CDR2 sequences are ENHRY and SYGVKD. Here the CDR3 DNA reads TGTGCCATCAGTGAGCCGATCTGGACAGGGAGAGGAGCTTTCTTT. It yields the protein CAISEPIWTGRGAFF.

On this clonotype: A much larger clone lies one base from this, so it may be a read error. The gene calls are TRBV4-1 and TRBJ2-3, with D possibly TRBD2 on 6 matching bases. V was cut by 2 bases and J by 2 bases, with 17 bases left in between. The germline V gene encodes CDR1 MGHRA and CDR2 YSYEKL. There are 17 residues in the CDR3. Written as DNA, the CDR3 is TGCGCCAGCAGCCAACGGGCGGAGGGGTCGCTCACAGATACGCAGTATTTT. This encodes CASSQRAEGSLTDTQYF.

This clonotype has at least ten counts. The rearrangement links TRBV5-1 to TRBJ2-5; D is ambiguous. V shed 2 bases and J shed 4 bases, with 6 bases lying between them. Per germline, CDR1 SGHRS and CDR2 YFSETQ. The CDR3 runs 12 residues. In nucleotides, the CDR3 is TGCGCCAGCAGCTTAGTTTCAGAGACCCAGTACTTC. Protein product: CASSLVSETQYF.

This clonotype occurred a few times. The chain carries TRBV20-1 and TRBJ1-1; 9 nucleotides align to TRBD1. The CDR3 totals 12 residues. Germline CDR1 DFQATT, CDR2 SNEGSKA (reference sequence). The ends lost 4 bases at V and 11 bases at J; junction bases unmatched: 8. The CDR3, as DNA: TGCAGTGCTATACTAACAGGGGGCTACGCTTTCTTT. This translates into CSAILTGGYAFF.

This clonotype was found a few times. The chain uses TRBV18 and TRBJ2-3; D assignment may be TRBD1 or TRBD2 (5 bases each). V was trimmed by 5 bases and J by 1 base, leaving 16 bases between them. Germline V lookup: CDR1 KGHSH, CDR2 LQKENI. This CDR3 region has 16 residues. CDR3 DNA: TGTGCCAGCTCATCACAAACCGGGACCCGCACAGATACGCAGTATTTT. Amino acid sequence: CASSSQTGTRTDTQYF.

This clonotype was detected a few times. The chain employs TRBV20-1 and TRBJ2-3; 11 bases align to TRBD2. Unmatched junction bases numbered 7, after V lost 3 bases and J lost 2 bases. This CDR3 comprises 16 residues. Germline CDR1 DFQATT, CDR2 SNEGSKA (reference sequence). CDR3 sequence: CSASDPSGGFTDTQYF. The CDR3 DNA sequence: TGCAGTGCTAGCGATCCTAGCGGGGGGTTCACAGATACGCAGTATTTT.

This clonotype was seen at least ten times. The rearrangement joins TRBV5-1 to TRBJ2-5; 8 nucleotides line up with TRBD1. CDR1 is SGHRS, CDR2 YFSETQ, per germline. With 7 bases clipped from V and 1 base from J, the junction kept 9 bases outside the gene matches. There are 15 residues in the CDR3. CDR3 residues: CASLQGDSFQETQYF. The CDR3 nucleotides are TGCGCCAGCTTACAGGGGGACAGCTTCCAAGAGACCCAGTACTTC.

In this sample, this clonotype turned up many times. The chain is built from TRBV2 and TRBJ2-1; D is ambiguous. Looked up from germline, CDR1 is SNHLY and CDR2 is FYNNEI. The CDR3 runs 12 residues. Trimming removed 4 bases from V and 4 bases from J, with 5 bases in between. The chain's CDR3 is CASSVGYNEQFF. Written as DNA, the CDR3 is TGTGCCAGCAGTGTCGGATACAATGAGCAGTTCTTC.